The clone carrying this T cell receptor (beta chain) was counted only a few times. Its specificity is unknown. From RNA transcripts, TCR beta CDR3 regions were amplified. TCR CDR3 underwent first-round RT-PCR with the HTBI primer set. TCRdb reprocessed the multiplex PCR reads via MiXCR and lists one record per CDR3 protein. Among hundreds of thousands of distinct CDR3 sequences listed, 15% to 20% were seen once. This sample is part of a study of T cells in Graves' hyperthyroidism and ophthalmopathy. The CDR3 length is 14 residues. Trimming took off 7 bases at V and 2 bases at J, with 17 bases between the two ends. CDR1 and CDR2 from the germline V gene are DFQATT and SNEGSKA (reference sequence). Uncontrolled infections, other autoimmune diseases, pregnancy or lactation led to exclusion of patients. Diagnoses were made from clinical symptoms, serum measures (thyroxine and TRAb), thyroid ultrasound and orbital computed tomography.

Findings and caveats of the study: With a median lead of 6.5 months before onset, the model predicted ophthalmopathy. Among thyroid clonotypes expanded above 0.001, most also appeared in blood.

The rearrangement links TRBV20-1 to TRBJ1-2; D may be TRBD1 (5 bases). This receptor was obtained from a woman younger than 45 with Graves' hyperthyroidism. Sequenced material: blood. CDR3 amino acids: CSGVTGLVNYGYTF. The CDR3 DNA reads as TGCAGTGGCGTTACGGGGCTCGTAAACTATGGCTACACCTTC.